One and the same sample provided the 5 T cell receptor beta chains below, sequenced in a study of molecular identifiers for immune sequencing clone quantification. TCRdb reprocessed the PCR reads via MiXCR and lists one record per CDR3 protein. The top ten hold about 1.7% of the sample, which has about 12,000 distinct CDR3 sequences, roughly 15% seen once. The specimen was naive CD8+ T cells from blood, with Jurkat cell RNA spiked in. The subset is: FACS-sorted CD8+CD4-CCR7+CD45RA+ naive T cells. The receptors derive from a human donor in good health. Some libraries in this study had Jurkat cell RNA spiked in.

About this clonotype itself: It may be a read error: a sequence one base away is much more abundant. V is TRBV7-2 and J is TRBJ2-7, with TRBD2 matching 8 bases. J lost 6 bases, V lost 6 bases, and 10 bases had no gene match. The germline gives CDR1 SGHTA, CDR2 FQGNSA. The length of the CDR3 is 14 residues. CDR3 sequence reads: CASSTSGMTCEQYF. The CDR3 nucleotides read TGTGCCAGCAGTACTAGCGGTATGACCTGCGAGCAGTACTTC.

Remarks on this clonotype: A much larger clone differs by one base, so this may be a read error. The rearrangement uses TRBV19 and TRBJ2-3, with 7 bases lining up with TRBD1. Per the germline V gene, CDR1 is LNHDA and CDR2 is SQIVND (reference sequence). CDR3 length: 15 amino acids. CDR3 sequence reads: CDSSIGGSAHDTQYF. For the CDR3, the DNA is TGTGACAGTAGTATAGGGGGCTCAGCACATGATACGCAGTATTTT.

By share, this clonotype ranks as medium-sized. The V gene is TRBV30, the J gene TRBJ1-1; 7 positions match TRBD1. CDR3 length: 13 amino acids. J lost 1 base, V lost 5 bases, and 4 bases had no gene match. Germline V gene sequence: CDR1 GTSNPN, CDR2 SVGIG (reference sequence). CDR3 sequence: CAWGQDSNTEAFF. Here the CDR3 DNA reads TGTGCCTGGGGACAGGATTCGAACACTGAAGCTTTCTTT. Filled out from reference TRBV30 and TRBJ1-1, the complete variable domain reads SQTIHQWPATLVQPVGSPLSLECTVEGTSNPNLYWYRQAAGRGLQLLFYSVGIGQISSEVPQNLSASRPQDRQFILSSKKLLLSDSGFYLCAWGQDSNTEAFFGQGTRLTVV.

This clonotype occurred many times. The gene calls are TRBV5-5 and TRBJ2-7, with D possibly matching TRBD2 (6 bases). The CDR3 runs to 14 residues. Germline V gene lookup returns CDR1 SGHKS and CDR2 YYEKEE (reference sequence). The V and J ends lost 2 bases and 7 bases respectively, with 16 bases between them. Here the CDR3 reads CASSFRHTAGEQYF. The CDR3 DNA reads as TGTGCCAGCAGCTTTAGACATACCGCGGGGGAGCAGTACTTC.

This clonotype was counted between two and nine times. This could be a read error, since a much larger clone is one nucleotide away. V is TRBV15 and J is TRBJ2-3, with D possibly called TRBD1 or TRBD2 (5 bases each). The CDR3 consists of 16 residues. Germline values: CDR1 LNHNV, CDR2 YYDKDF (reference sequence). Trimming cost V 1 base and J 4 bases, with 15 bases left between them. The CDR3 is CATSRGLSGRADTQYF. The CDR3 DNA reads as TGTGCCACCAGCAGAGGGCTTTCAGGGCGGGCAGATACGCAGTATTTT.